The T cell receptor beta chain described here comes from a study of post-analysis software for immune sequencing data. Study conclusions and caveats: Patients with multiple sclerosis recorded significantly lower normalized Chao1 diversity than controls, the study found. Roughly 5 TRBV segments (TRBV5-6, TRBV5-1 and TRBV20-1 among them) occurred more frequently in patients than in controls.

The CDR3 has 14 residues. V lost 6 bases to trimming and J lost 2 bases, with 14 bases between them. Germline CDR1 reads SGHDT; CDR2 reads YYEEEE. Unique molecular identifiers tagged the TCR beta cDNA libraries. TCRdb called the PCR reads again in MiXCR, with one record for every CDR3 protein. The sample lists roughly 670,000 distinct CDR3 sequences, approximately 59% occurring once. Regarding this clonotype: What it recognizes is unknown.

The chain recombines TRBV5-6 with TRBJ1-2; weak D call: TRBD1 (5 bases). The source of this sequence is a girl aged 2 to 10 with multiple sclerosis. The sample was blood. CDR3 region: CASNQGSLNYGYTF. Here the CDR3 DNA reads TGTGCCAGCAACCAGGGATCTCTCAACTATGGCTACACCTTC.